This entry describes one T cell receptor beta chain. The antigen remains unidentified. Trimming took off 6 bases at V and 10 bases at J, with 19 bases between the two ends. This CDR3 contains 14 residues. Germline V gene lookup returns CDR1 PRHDT and CDR2 FYEKMQ (reference sequence). This specimen comes from a study of cytomegalovirus exposure and HLA in healthy donors. PCR used 60 Vbeta primers and 13 Jbeta primers. The method was immunoSEQ multiplex PCR; TCRdb's version includes in-frame clones alone and lacks a portion of them. There are some 180,000 clones in the sample; approximately 73% occur only once, and roughly 5.4% lies in the top ten. Study conclusions and caveats: Available immune exposure information was restricted to CMV serostatus only. From TCR beta sequences, most subjects' HLA-A and HLA-B alleles were reportedly predicted accurately.

The sample consisted of PBMCs. J is TRBJ2-1 and V is TRBV13, with D perhaps matching TRBD2 (6 bases). This clonotype originated in a woman younger than 30 in good health and CMV-seropositive. DNA for the CDR3: TGTGCCAGCAGTGTAGGATCCTTCGCGGGGGAGCAGTTCTTC. Translating gives CASSVGSFAGEQFF. Supplemented by reference TRBV13 and TRBJ2-1, the full variable domain reads AAGVIQSPRHLIKEKRETATLKCYPIPRHDTVYWYQQGPGQDPQFLISFYEKMQSDKGSIPDRFSAQQFSDYHSELNMSSLELGDSALYFCASSVGSFAGEQFFGPGTRLTVL.